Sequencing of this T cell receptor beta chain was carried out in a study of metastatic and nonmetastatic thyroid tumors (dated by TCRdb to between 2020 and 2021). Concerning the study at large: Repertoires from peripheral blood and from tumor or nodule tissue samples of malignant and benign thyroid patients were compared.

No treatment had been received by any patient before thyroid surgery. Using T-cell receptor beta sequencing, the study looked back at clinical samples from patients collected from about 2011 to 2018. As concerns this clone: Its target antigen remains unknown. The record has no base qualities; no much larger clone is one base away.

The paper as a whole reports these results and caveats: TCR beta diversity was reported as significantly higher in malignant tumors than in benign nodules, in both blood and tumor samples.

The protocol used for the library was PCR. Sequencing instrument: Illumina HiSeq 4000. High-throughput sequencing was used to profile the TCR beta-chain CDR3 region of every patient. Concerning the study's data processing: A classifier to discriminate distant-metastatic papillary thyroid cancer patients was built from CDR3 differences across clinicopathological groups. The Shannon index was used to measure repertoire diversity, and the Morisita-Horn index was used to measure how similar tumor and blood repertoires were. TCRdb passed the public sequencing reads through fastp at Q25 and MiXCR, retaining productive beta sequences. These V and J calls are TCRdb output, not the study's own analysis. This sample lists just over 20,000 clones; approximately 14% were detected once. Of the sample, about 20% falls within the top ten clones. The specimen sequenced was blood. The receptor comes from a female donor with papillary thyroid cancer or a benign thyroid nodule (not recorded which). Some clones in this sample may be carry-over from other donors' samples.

The nucleotides are TGTGCCAGCAGACCCCCAGGAGTTGGCACGCAGTATTTT. Its translation reads: CASRPPGVGTQYF. The chain is assembled from TRBV6-1 and TRBJ2-3, with no reliable assignment of the D segment. V and J are truncated by 6 bases and 9 bases respectively, leaving an intervening sequence of 16 bases. The CDR3 has 13 amino acids, counting the end cysteine and phenylalanine. Only CDR3 DNA is held: 39 bases, read in frame from base 1. In the germline V gene, CDR1 corresponds to MNHNS and CDR2 to SASEGT.